The 15 T cell receptor beta chains below were found in one sample sequenced in a study of shared clonotypes between healthy human individuals. Sequenced by immunoSEQ multiplex PCR; TCRdb stores in-frame clones only, minus some. Of about 2.4 million clones listed, 80% to 95% are singletons. Specimen: naive CD4+ T cells from PBMCs. Subset defined: CD45RA+ positively selected. Receptors originate from a man aged 18 to 29 in good health. Some clones in this sample may be carry-over from other donors' samples.

The chain uses TRBV2 and TRBJ2-1; tentative D call: TRBD1 (6 bases). The germline CDR1 and CDR2 sequences are SNHLY and FYNNEI. The germline V and J ends were trimmed by 0 bases and 12 bases, with 12 bases remaining between them. This CDR3 contains 13 residues. The CDR3 DNA reads TGTGCCAGCAGTGAAGCGACACAGGGAAGGCAGTTCTTC. Translating it yields CASSEATQGRQFF.

The chain carries TRBV18 and TRBJ1-3; unclear D gene. V was clipped by 5 bases and J by 2 bases, with 13 bases between them. CDR3 length: 15 amino acids. Germline CDR1 and CDR2: KGHSH and LQKENI. The CDR3 sequence is CASSDVRVAGNTIYF. CDR3 coding DNA: TGTGCCAGCTCAGATGTAAGAGTAGCTGGAAACACCATATATTTT. Full variable domain (rest looked up from reference TRBV18 and TRBJ1-3): NAGVMQNPRHLVRRRGQEARLRCSPMKGHSHVYWYRQLPEEGLKFMVYLQKENIIDESGMPKERFSAEFPKEGPSILRIQQVVRGDSAAYFCASSDVRVAGNTIYFGEGSWLTVV.

This clone has only one observation. The rearrangement links TRBV2 to TRBJ1-4, with 9 bases fitting TRBD1. CDR1 SNHLY and CDR2 FYNNEI come from the germline V gene. The V segment lost 6 bases and the J segment 8 bases; nucleotides outside the gene matches: 13. CDR3 length: 16 residues. The CDR3 here is CASSKGQGSRGEKLFF. The CDR3 bases are TGTGCCAGCAGCAAGGGACAGGGTTCCCGCGGGGAAAAACTGTTTTTT. Full variable domain (missing parts from reference TRBV2 and TRBJ1-4): EPEVTQTPSHQVTQMGQEVILRCVPISNHLYFYWYRQILGQKVEFLVSFYNNEISEKSEIFDDQFSVERPDGSNFTLKIRSTKLEDSAMYFCASSKGQGSRGEKLFFGSGTQLSVL.

This chain uses TRBV29-1 with TRBJ1-1; 10 bases match TRBD1. The CDR3 length is 13 residues. Germline V gene sequence: CDR1 SQVTM, CDR2 ANQGSEA. Unmatched junction bases numbered 7, after V lost 6 bases and J lost 6 bases. CDR3 amino acids: CSVRGTGVSEAFF. The CDR3 DNA is TGCAGCGTCCGCGGGACAGGGGTTTCTGAAGCTTTCTTT.

Concerning this clone: Other DNA variants within this sample encode the same CDR3. The chain recombines TRBV28 with TRBJ1-2; perhaps TRBD1 as D (6 bases). Between the trimmed V and J ends, which lost 4 bases and 3 bases, there was a span of 6 bases. Looked up from germline, CDR1 is MDHEN and CDR2 is SYDVKM. The CDR3 covers 12 residues. CDR3 amino acids: CASSWTDYGYTF. In nucleotides, the CDR3 is TGTGCCAGCAGTTGGACAGACTATGGCTACACCTTC.

In DNA form, the CDR3 reads TGTGCCATCCGCGGGGGGCAGACAGATTATGGCTACACCTTC. Translating it yields CAIRGGQTDYGYTF. The chain uses TRBV10-3 and TRBJ1-2, with D maybe TRBD1 (6 bases). CDR3 length: 14 residues. CDR1 is ENHRY and CDR2 is SYGVKD in the germline V gene. Between the trimmed V and J ends, which lost 8 bases and 5 bases, there was a span of 18 bases.

The chain employs TRBV28 and TRBJ1-1; 7 bases agree with TRBD1. V was pared by 6 bases and J by 4 bases, with 11 bases of the junction left unmatched. The CDR3 runs to 15 residues. Per the germline V gene, CDR1 is MDHEN and CDR2 is SYDVKM. The CDR3 loop reads CASSRADRASTEAFF. The CDR3 DNA is TGTGCCAGCAGCCGTGCTGACAGGGCGAGCACTGAAGCTTTCTTT. Full variable domain (remainder filled in from reference TRBV28 and TRBJ1-1): DVKVTQSSRYLVKRTGEKVFLECVQDMDHENMFWYRQDPGLGLRLIYFSYDVKMKEKGDIPEGYSVSREKKERFSLILESASTNQTSMYLCASSRADRASTEAFFGQGTRLTVV.

The rearrangement uses TRBV5-1 and TRBJ1-2, with 10 bases identical to TRBD1. The CDR3 has 14 amino acids. With V trimmed by 2 bases and J by 8 bases, 6 bases remained unmatched. Germline V CDR1 and CDR2: SGHRS, YFSETQ. The CDR3 loop reads CASSFQGTGEGYTF. DNA of the CDR3: TGCGCCAGCAGCTTTCAAGGGACAGGGGAGGGCTACACCTTC.

The V call is TRBV5-1, the J call TRBJ2-3, with TRBD1 identical over 8 bases. Trimming at V came to 4 bases and at J to 5 bases, leaving 15 bases not matched to a gene. This CDR3 is built from 17 residues. Germline V gene sequence: CDR1 SGHRS, CDR2 YFSETQ. The CDR3: CASSPGTGQTRGDTQYF. The CDR3 DNA reads TGCGCCAGCAGCCCAGGGACAGGACAAACCCGGGGAGATACGCAGTATTTT. Complete variable domain (other parts from reference TRBV5-1 and TRBJ2-3): KAGVTQTPRYLIKTRGQQVTLSCSPISGHRSVSWYQQTPGQGLQFLFEYFSETQRNKGNFPGRFSGRQFSNSRSEMNVSTLELGDSALYLCASSPGTGQTRGDTQYFGPGTRLTVL.

This chain links TRBV9 with TRBJ2-3; TRBD2 aligns across 7 bases. There are 18 residues in the CDR3. Germline CDR1 SGDLS, CDR2 YYNGEE. V lost 0 bases and J lost 8; bases outside the gene matches: 18. Here the CDR3 DNA reads TGTGCCAGCAGCGTAGACCGCGCGGGACTAACCCTGGGAGGTACGCAGTATTTT. This codes for CASSVDRAGLTLGGTQYF.

The chain joins TRBV11-2 to TRBJ2-5; D is undetermined. The CDR3 is 13 residues long. The V gene's germline CDR1 is SGHAT and CDR2 FQNNGV. Trimming took off 3 bases at V and 5 bases at J, with 10 bases between the two ends. The CDR3 here is CASSFGSFETQYF. The DNA of the CDR3 is TGTGCCAGCAGCTTTGGTAGCTTTGAGACCCAGTACTTC.

The chain is built from TRBV19 and TRBJ1-2; 8 bases map to TRBD1. V gave up 9 bases and J gave up 4 bases; unmatched junction bases: 16. In germline, CDR1 is LNHDA, CDR2 SQIVND (reference sequence). The CDR3 totals 16 residues. The CDR3 DNA follows: TGTGCCAGCCACGTCCAGGGGGCCTTAAGGGGCTATGGCTACACCTTC. Amino acids: CASHVQGALRGYGYTF.

For this clone: The sample carries other DNA sequences with the same CDR3. V usage is TRBV7-6 and J usage is TRBJ1-5; 7 bases align to TRBD1. CDR1 and CDR2 from the germline V gene are SGHVS and FNYEAQ. The CDR3 sequence is 19 residues long. V lost 6 bases, J lost 0 bases, and 17 bases stayed unmatched. DNA for the CDR3: TGTGCCAGCAGTTTATTCGCGGGACAAGGGGGCCCTAGCAATCAGCCCCAGCATTTT. This sequence encodes CASSLFAGQGGPSNQPQHF.

The chain carries TRBV2 and TRBJ2-5; D could derive from TRBD1 or TRBD2 (5 bases each). This CDR3 has 15 amino acids. The germline V gene encodes CDR1 SNHLY and CDR2 FYNNEI. V was trimmed by 8 bases and J by 7 bases, leaving 23 bases between them. CDR3 in amino acids: CASGEWLGRPGTQYF. CDR3 coding DNA: TGTGCCAGCGGGGAGTGGTTGGGGCGCCCCGGGACCCAGTACTTC.

The chain has TRBV29-1 and TRBJ1-2; D is perhaps TRBD1 (5 bases). The CDR3 covers 14 residues. The V gene's germline CDR1 is SQVTM and CDR2 ANQGSEA. Trimming stripped 4 bases from V and 4 bases from J, with 16 bases between. CDR3 coding DNA: TGCAGCGTTGGAAAAGGGCAGGGCTCCTATGGCTACACCTTC. Translating it yields CSVGKGQGSYGYTF.